This TCR beta chain appears in the sequencing data of a study of T cell clonotyping in hematopoietic cell transplantation. Clones were sequenced by immunoSEQ multiplex PCR, and TCRdb holds only the in-frame ones, with some missing. Here the sample spans roughly 15,000 clones, around 85% being singletons. In the case of this clone: Its antigen is currently unknown.

The study's findings and limits: Few recipient clonotypes overlapped donors; over 95% were de novo at given depth.

The CDR3 length is 15 residues. CDR1 and CDR2 from the germline V gene are SEHNR and FQNEAQ (reference sequence). The trim removed 1 base at V and 5 bases at J, leaving 7 bases unmatched. The receptor's source is a woman in her 40s in good health. Some clones in this sample may be carry-over from other donors' samples. The sequenced material came from peripheral blood mononuclear cells. The chain uses TRBV7-9 and TRBJ2-5, with 7 bases lining up with TRBD1. The CDR3 loop reads CASSLGRGGAETQYF. The CDR3 DNA reads as TGTGCCAGCAGCTTAGGCAGAGGGGGCGCGGAGACCCAGTACTTC.